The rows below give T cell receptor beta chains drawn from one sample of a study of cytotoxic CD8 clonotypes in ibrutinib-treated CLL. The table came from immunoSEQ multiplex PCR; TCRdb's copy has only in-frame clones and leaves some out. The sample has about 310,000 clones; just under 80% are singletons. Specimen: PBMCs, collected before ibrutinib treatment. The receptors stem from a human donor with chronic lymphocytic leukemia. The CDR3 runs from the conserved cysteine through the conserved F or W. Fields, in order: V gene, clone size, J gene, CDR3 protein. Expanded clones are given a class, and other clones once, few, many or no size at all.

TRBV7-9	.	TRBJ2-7	CASSLVGYEQYF
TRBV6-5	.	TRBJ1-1	CASSYLTNTEAFF
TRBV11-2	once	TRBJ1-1	CASRFDKGVKNTEAFF
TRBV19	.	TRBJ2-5	CASSTLGRLAGYETQYF
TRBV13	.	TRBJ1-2	CASSLERRGYTF
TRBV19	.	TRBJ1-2	CASSIGQGTSYGYTF
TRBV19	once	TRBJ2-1	CASSIGPEGNEQFF
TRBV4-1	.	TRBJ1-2	CASSQTGFGYGYTF
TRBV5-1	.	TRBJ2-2	CASSLPQSRELFF
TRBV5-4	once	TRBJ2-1	CASSLVGLVSYNEQFF
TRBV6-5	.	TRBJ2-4	CASSYASGNIQYF
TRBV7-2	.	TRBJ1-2	CASSYTGVNGLGYTF
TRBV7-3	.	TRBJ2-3	CASSRSGRTLDTQYF
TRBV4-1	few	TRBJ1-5	CASSQGPDSQPQHF
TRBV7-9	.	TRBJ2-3	CASSLELGLNTQYF
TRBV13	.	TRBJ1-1	CASSFYRDWGTEAFF
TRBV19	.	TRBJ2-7	CASNSGRGSSYEQYF
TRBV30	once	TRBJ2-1	CASAGSLLGWNNEQFF
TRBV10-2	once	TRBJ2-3	CASSESNQNTDTQYF
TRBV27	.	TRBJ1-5	CASSTRTGGGYQPQHF
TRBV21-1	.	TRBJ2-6	CASSKHPSRANVLTF
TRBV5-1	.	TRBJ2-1	CASSLVGTSGSDEQFF
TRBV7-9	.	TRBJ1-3	CASSLDGGTGNTIYF
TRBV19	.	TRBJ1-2	CASSTTVGYGYTF
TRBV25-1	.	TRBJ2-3	CASSALGSTDTQYF
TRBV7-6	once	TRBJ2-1	CASSPLKGLAGYEQFF
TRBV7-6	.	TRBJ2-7	CASSFGRGRKSEQYF
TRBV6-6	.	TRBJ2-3	CASRPRLAGGTDTQYF
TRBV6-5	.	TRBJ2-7	CASSPTRFYEQYF
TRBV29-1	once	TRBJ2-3	CSVEISRGTDTQYF
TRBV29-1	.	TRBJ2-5	CSAHRGGVSETQYF
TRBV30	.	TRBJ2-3	CACHPFSIGTQYF
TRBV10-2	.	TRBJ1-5	CASSGVREGNQPQHF
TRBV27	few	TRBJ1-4	CASSLAAGSNEKLFF
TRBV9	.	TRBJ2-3	CASSVDLVLDGSTQYF